This is a list of T cell receptor beta chains from one sample in a study of cytomegalovirus exposure and HLA in healthy donors. Repertoires were generated with immunoSEQ multiplex PCR, while TCRdb's copy carries only in-frame clones and drops some. The sample lists around 180,000 clones, around 77% occurring once. Input material: PBMCs. The receptors originated from a man aged 60 to 75 in good health and CMV-seronegative. Each CDR3 is given with its conserved first and last residue. The D gene is left open where the match is weak. A row's size may be missing; if present it is once, few, many or a size class.

clone_size d_call j_call v_call cdr3_aa
- - TRBJ1-2 TRBV29-1 CSVEIRSPGGYTF
few TRBD1 TRBJ2-5 TRBV6-5 CASSHRGLETQYF
once - TRBJ1-3 TRBV2 CASSYRGSGNTIYF
- TRBD2 TRBJ2-1 TRBV5-1 CASSLTSGSYNEQFF
- - TRBJ2-7 TRBV19 CASSIGRASYEQYF
- - TRBJ1-4 TRBV6-1 CASSVVFGGGSQATNEKLFF
- TRBD2 TRBJ2-7 TRBV5-1 CASSAGDSYEQYF
few - TRBJ2-2 TRBV30 CAQDFRNTGELFF
- - TRBJ2-7 TRBV5-4 CASSLGTATSYEQYF
- TRBD1 TRBJ2-5 TRBV5-1 CASSLGLTGGTQYF
- TRBD2 TRBJ2-5 TRBV6-6 CASSRGGRPPQETQYF
- TRBD1 TRBJ2-4 TRBV28 CASSTQGAHKNIQYF
- - TRBJ1-5 TRBV5-1 CASSLASNQPQHF
- - TRBJ2-5 TRBV2 CASSDWRETQYF
- - TRBJ2-5 TRBV6-1 CASSEGTAGKETQYF
- - TRBJ1-4 TRBV15 CATTSGVTNEKLFF
- - TRBJ2-1 TRBV5-1 CASSRDPTGTRANEQFF
few TRBD1 TRBJ1-2 TRBV19 CASTPRQGGAWGYTF
once - TRBJ1-5 TRBV23-1 CASSRAGQGCNQPQHF
- - TRBJ1-6 TRBV12-5 CASGPTGYNSPLHF
- TRBD2 TRBJ2-5 TRBV5-1 CASSPGTSGVIETQYF
- - TRBJ1-1 TRBV7-2 CASSLSYTEAFF
few TRBD2 TRBJ2-6 TRBV14 CASSPDGTKWAGANVLTF
- - TRBJ1-2 TRBV6-5 CASSYLARPNYGYTF
- TRBD2 TRBJ2-5 TRBV7-2 CASSSNKREVETQYF
- TRBD2 TRBJ2-2 TRBV28 CASSLTSRITGELFF
- TRBD2 TRBJ2-7 TRBV7-2 CASSSRLAGVYEQYF
- - TRBJ1-2 TRBV20-1 CSARQGYGYTF
- - TRBJ1-6 TRBV9 CASSGRQNSPLHF
- - TRBJ1-1 TRBV5-1 CASSLDRGDTEAFF
few - TRBJ2-7 TRBV19 CASSIDRDYEQYF
- TRBD1 TRBJ2-3 TRBV30 CAWSATGTDTQYF
- TRBD1 TRBJ1-3 TRBV5-6 CASSSQGQGTGNTIYF